What follows are 7 T cell receptor beta chains derived from one specimen sequenced in a study of blood T cell repertoires in COVID-19 (dated by TCRdb to the early 2020s). Receptors were amplified or captured by the immunoSEQ multiplex PCR assay. The immuneACCESS repertoire file appears here via TCRdb, limited to in-frame rearrangements. These files lack a portion of the clones; in checked studies, under half of the deficit traces to unresolved V genes, and the cause of the others is not known. The sample profile shows approximately 100,000 clones; about four fifths of them were found once. The ten largest clones capture roughly a quarter of the sample. Input material: peripheral blood. These receptors originate from a man between 65 and 85 years old with acute or convalescent COVID-19.

The chain joins TRBV16 to TRBJ1-1; D might be TRBD1 (5 bases). This CDR3 contains 14 residues. Germline V CDR1 and CDR2: KGHSY, FQNENV. Deletions cut 0 bases from V and 1 base from J, with 6 bases between. The CDR3 reads CASSQSRENTEAFF. The CDR3 DNA follows: TGTGCCAGCAGCCAATCCAGGGAGAACACTGAAGCTTTCTTT.

This rearrangement joins TRBV10-3 to TRBJ1-2; D is perhaps TRBD1 (5 bases). The CDR3 has 13 residues. The V end was cut by 8 bases, the J end by 8 bases, with 18 bases between. The germline V gene has CDR1 ENHRY and CDR2 SYGVKD. CDR3 amino acids: CAIGQGGDFGYTF. CDR3 nucleotides: TGTGCCATCGGTCAAGGAGGGGACTTCGGCTACACCTTC.

The chain joins TRBV3-1 (or the pseudogene TRBV3-2) to TRBJ2-3; TRBD1 matches at 8 bases. V lost 4 bases to trimming and J lost 4 bases; unmatched junction nucleotides: 7. The CDR3 is made up of 15 amino acids. Germline-derived CDR1 and CDR2 are LGHDT and YNNKEL (reference sequence). Here the CDR3 reads CASSPRTGRADTQYF. The CDR3 bases are TGTGCCAGCAGCCCCCGGACAGGGCGGGCAGATACGCAGTATTTT.

This clone was detected a few times. V is TRBV24-1 and J is TRBJ2-1; TRBD2 matches 9 bases. J gave up 6 bases and V 1 base, and 9 bases lay outside the gene matches. The germline gives CDR1 KGHDR, CDR2 SFDVKD. The CDR3 is made up of 17 amino acids. Here the CDR3 DNA reads TGTGCCACCAGTGATTTTGCGGGGGGGGAGAGCGGCAATGAGCAGTTCTTC. Translating gives CATSDFAGGESGNEQFF.

This chain connects TRBV28 to TRBJ2-7, with TRBD1 as a possible D gene (6 bases). This CDR3 is built from 14 residues. Per the germline V gene, CDR1 is MDHEN and CDR2 is SYDVKM. The ends were cut back, 3 bases at V and 7 bases at J, with 16 bases in the middle. The CDR3 sequence is CASSFQDSSVEQYF. The CDR3 coding sequence is TGTGCCAGCAGTTTTCAGGACAGTTCCGTAGAGCAGTACTTC.

This sequence joins TRBV5-1 and TRBJ2-5; D is possibly TRBD1 (5 bases). Germline V gene lookup returns CDR1 SGHRS and CDR2 YFSETQ. Between the trimmed V and J ends, which lost 4 bases and 4 bases, there was a span of 11 bases. The CDR3 is made up of 13 amino acids. The CDR3 DNA is TGCGCCAGCAGCCCAGGGATGGGAGAGACCCAGTACTTC. Translated, it gives CASSPGMGETQYF.

This chain links TRBV21-1 with TRBJ1-5; the table's D call TRBD1 went unverified against the DNA. TRBV21-1 is described as a pseudogene. This CDR3 has 15 amino acids. The chain's CDR3 is CASSAGTRSNQPQHF. The CDR3, as DNA: TGTGCCAGCAGCGCCGGGACAAGAAGCAATCAGCCCCAGCATTTT.